Listed here are 26 T cell receptor beta chains from one sample, sequenced in a study of control samples from healthy donors and cancer patients. Libraries were prepared by immunoSEQ multiplex PCR; TCRdb keeps only in-frame clonotypes and omits some of them. The data show 200,000 or so clones, about 93% seen once. Sequencing was performed on blood. The source of these receptors is a man in his fifties or sixties in good health.

Note on this clone: The same CDR3 also results from other DNA sequences found in this sample. The V call is TRBV20-1, the J call TRBJ2-5; D unresolved. V was clipped by 5 bases and J by 5 bases, with 9 bases between them. Germline V CDR1 and CDR2: DFQATT, SNEGSKA (reference sequence). The CDR3 sequence is 11 residues long. In DNA form, the CDR3 reads TGCAGTGCTCCTTGGCGGGAGACCCAGTACTTC. This gives the protein CSAPWRETQYF.

The chain joins TRBV5-4 to TRBJ1-4, with 10 bases fitting TRBD1. Germline-derived CDR1 and CDR2 are SGHNT and YYREEE (reference sequence). The CDR3 is 15 amino acids. V dropped 6 bases and J dropped 6; count of bases not matched to a gene: 8. The CDR3 spells CASMATGTGDEKLFF. CDR3 sequence (DNA): TGTGCCAGCATGGCGACCGGGACAGGGGATGAAAAACTGTTTTTT.

The V call is TRBV5-1, the J call TRBJ1-4, with TRBD1 identical over 7 bases. The CDR3 totals 15 residues. Looked up from germline, CDR1 is SGHRS and CDR2 is YFSETQ. The ends lost 4 bases at V and 8 bases at J; junction bases unmatched: 11. CDR3 DNA sequence: TGCGCCAGCAGCCCGGACAGGTCGGCTCGCGAAAAACTGTTTTTT. Its translation: CASSPDRSAREKLFF.

V usage is TRBV11-1 and J usage is TRBJ2-3; D not resolved. This CDR3 region has 14 residues. From germline, CDR1 is SGHAT and CDR2 FQDESV (reference sequence). The ends were cut back, 3 bases at V and 0 bases at J, with 7 bases in the middle. The CDR3 loop is CASSLSPSTDTQYF. The CDR3 nucleotides are TGTGCCAGCAGCTTGAGTCCTAGCACAGATACGCAGTATTTT.

The genes are TRBV18 and TRBJ1-1; D possibly corresponds to TRBD1 (6 bases). V was shortened by 3 bases and J by 4 bases, with 15 bases between the two germline ends. Germline CDR1 reads KGHSH; CDR2 reads LQKENI. CDR3 length: 15 amino acids. CDR3 residues: CASSPTTGTTTEAFF. In nucleotides, the CDR3 is TGTGCCAGCTCACCGACGACAGGTACCACCACTGAAGCTTTCTTT.

The chain links TRBV25-1 to TRBJ1-6; 7 bases are a match to TRBD1. V lost 7 bases and J lost 6; bases outside the gene matches: 12. The germline V gene encodes CDR1 MGHDK and CDR2 SYGVNS. The CDR3 contains 16 residues. The CDR3: CASNFGTAPINSPLHF. As DNA, the CDR3 is TGTGCCAGCAATTTCGGGACAGCTCCTATTAATTCACCCCTCCACTTT.

V usage is TRBV14 and J usage is TRBJ1-3, with D hard to call. Trimming left V 2 bases short and J 4 bases short, with 12 bases between. CDR3 length: 15 residues. In germline, CDR1 is SGHDN, CDR2 FVKESK. The CDR3 loop is CASSQLGIEGNTIYF. The CDR3 DNA follows: TGTGCCAGCAGCCAACTGGGCATTGAAGGAAACACCATATATTTT. Using reference TRBV14 and TRBJ1-3 for the parts outside the CDR3, the full variable domain is EAGVTQFPSHSVIEKGQTVTLRCDPISGHDNLYWYRRVMGKEIKFLLHFVKESKQDESGMPNNRFLAERTGGTYSTLKVQPAELEDSGVYFCASSQLGIEGNTIYFGEGSWLTVV.

This chain links TRBV10-2 with TRBJ2-7, with D possibly matching TRBD1 (5 bases). Germline V gene data show CDR1 as WSHSY and CDR2 as SAAADI. CDR3 length equals 14 residues. Trimming stripped 3 bases from V and 2 bases from J, with 11 bases between. The CDR3 is CASSDSARAYEQYV. The CDR3 nucleotides are TGCGCCAGCAGTGACTCGGCCAGGGCCTACGAGCAGTACGTC.

The chain has TRBV7-2 and TRBJ1-2, with D maybe TRBD1 (5 bases). This CDR3 spans 14 amino acids. Deletions cut 2 bases from V and 4 bases from J, with 11 bases between. CDR1 is SGHTA, CDR2 FQGNSA, per germline. Here the CDR3 DNA reads TGTGCCAGCAGCTTATTCGGCGGGACCTATGGCTACACCTTC. Amino acids: CASSLFGGTYGYTF.

This chain joins TRBV6-1 and TRBJ1-6; maybe TRBD1 (6 bases). The CDR3 totals 14 residues. Trimming stripped 2 bases from V and 10 bases from J, with 12 bases between. In germline, CDR1 is MNHNS, CDR2 SASEGT. The CDR3 DNA reads TGTGCCAGCAGTGAAAGGGACACTTCATCACCCCTCCACTTT. This sequence encodes CASSERDTSSPLHF.

This rearrangement joins TRBV19 to TRBJ1-2; TRBD1 agrees at 8 bases. V lost 6 bases and J lost 5; bases outside the gene matches: 14. The CDR3 is 16 residues long. Germline V CDR1 and CDR2: LNHDA, SQIVND (reference sequence). In DNA form, the CDR3 reads TGTGCCAGTAGCAGCGCGGCAACAGGGGGTTGGTATGGCTACACCTTC. Its protein product is CASSSAATGGWYGYTF. Looking up the rest from reference TRBV19 and TRBJ1-2 gives the full variable domain: DGGITQSPKYLFRKEGQNVTLSCEQNLNHDAMYWYRQDPGQGLRLIYYSQIVNDFQKGDIAEGYSVSREKKESFPLTVTSAQKNPTAFYLCASSSAATGGWYGYTFGSGTRLTVV.

The chain links TRBV2 to TRBJ1-4; 9 positions match TRBD1. Germline V gene data show CDR1 as SNHLY and CDR2 as FYNNEI. The CDR3 sequence is 13 residues long. The J segment lost 7 bases and the V segment lost 7 bases, leaving 4 bases of the junction unmatched. CDR3 residues: CASNRGRSEKLFF. CDR3 bases: TGTGCCAGCAACAGGGGGCGAAGTGAAAAACTGTTTTTT.

V gene TRBV28 combines with J gene TRBJ1-2, with D unresolved. The CDR3 is made up of 12 amino acids. V was clipped by 3 bases and J by 2 bases, with 4 bases between them. Looked up from germline, CDR1 is MDHEN and CDR2 is SYDVKM. The CDR3 sequence: CASSLRNYGYTF. The CDR3 DNA is TGTGCCAGCAGTTTGAGAAACTATGGCTACACCTTC.

The gene calls are TRBV2 and TRBJ1-1, with a weak D call TRBD1 (6 bases). Trimming pared 7 bases from V and 11 bases from J, leaving 17 bases between. CDR1 SNHLY and CDR2 FYNNEI come from the germline V gene. The CDR3 is 12 residues long. The CDR3 protein is CASNYEGGRAFF. CDR3 bases: TGTGCCAGCAATTATGAGGGGGGCCGGGCTTTCTTT.

The chain combines TRBV28 with TRBJ2-7; a weak D match, TRBD2 (5 bases). The CDR3 loop spans 13 amino acids. The germline CDR1 and CDR2 sequences are MDHEN and SYDVKM. Trimming stripped 10 bases from V and 3 bases from J, with 16 bases between. CDR3 sequence (DNA): TGTGCCACCAGAAGCGGTTCCGGCTACGAGCAGTACGTC. Its protein product is CATRSGSGYEQYV.

The rearrangement links TRBV28 to TRBJ1-5; a weak D match, TRBD1 (6 bases). The CDR3 has 17 residues. The V end was cut by 4 bases, the J end by 0 bases, with 16 bases between. The V gene's germline CDR1 is MDHEN and CDR2 SYDVKM. CDR3 sequence reads: CASSSLRGFDSNQPQHF. CDR3 bases: TGTGCCAGCAGTTCCCTCAGGGGTTTTGATAGCAATCAGCCCCAGCATTTT.

The V call is TRBV9, the J call TRBJ2-2, with D perhaps matching TRBD2 (5 bases). V lost 0 bases to trimming and J lost 3 bases, with 12 bases between them. Per the germline V gene, CDR1 is SGDLS and CDR2 is YYNGEE. This CDR3 has 16 residues. The CDR3: CASSVEVSADTGELFF. In nucleotides, the CDR3 is TGTGCCAGCAGCGTAGAGGTTAGCGCGGACACCGGGGAGCTGTTTTTT.

This clone occurred once. The chain employs TRBV5-6 and TRBJ2-1, with 11 bases lining up with TRBD2. This CDR3 region has 14 residues. From germline, CDR1 is SGHDT and CDR2 YYEEEE. V shed 4 bases and J 6 bases; nucleotides not matched to a gene: 3. CDR3 DNA: TGTGCCAGCAGCCGAGGACTAGCGGGCAATGAGCAGTTCTTC. Protein sequence: CASSRGLAGNEQFF.

This clone was picked up one time. The rearrangement joins TRBV7-9 to TRBJ1-4, with D hard to call. Germline CDR1 and CDR2: SEHNR and FQNEAQ (reference sequence). V was trimmed by 5 bases and J by 3 bases, leaving 10 bases between them. The CDR3 runs 14 residues. CDR3 DNA: TGTGCCAGCAGCGTGACAATGCCTAATGAAAAACTGTTTTTT. Protein sequence: CASSVTMPNEKLFF.

The rearrangement links TRBV11-2 to TRBJ2-5; TRBD2 agrees at 7 bases. CDR1 SGHAT and CDR2 FQNNGV come from the germline V gene. The junction had 9 bases not matched to a gene; V was cut back by 3 bases and J by 5 bases. The CDR3 has 15 amino acids. Here the CDR3 DNA reads TGTGCCAGCAGCTTCCGAACGGGGGGTGGGGAGACCCAGTACTTC. This encodes CASSFRTGGGETQYF.

J is TRBJ2-7 and V is TRBV6-2 or TRBV6-3, with D unclear. This CDR3 is 13 amino acids long. Germline V gene lookup returns CDR1 MNHEY and CDR2 SVGEGT. Trimming removed 2 bases at V and 2 bases at J, with 7 bases between. This CDR3 reads CASSYVDTYEQYF. The CDR3 DNA reads TGTGCCAGCAGTTACGTCGACACCTACGAGCAGTACTTC.

The J gene is TRBJ1-2, the V gene TRBV30; 7 nucleotides agree with TRBD1. This CDR3 region has 13 residues. Per germline, CDR1 GTSNPN and CDR2 SVGIG (reference sequence). With 2 bases clipped from V and 8 bases from J, the junction kept 8 bases outside the gene matches. The CDR3: CAWSPQGLSGYTF. CDR3 in DNA: TGTGCCTGGAGTCCACAGGGGCTTTCAGGCTACACCTTC.

The V call is TRBV28, the J call TRBJ2-3; 11 bases align to TRBD1. Germline V CDR1 and CDR2: MDHEN, SYDVKM. CDR3 length: 15 amino acids. V lost 3 bases, J lost 2 bases, and 1 base stayed unmatched. CDR3: CASSFGQGATDTQYF. DNA of the CDR3: TGTGCCAGCAGTTTTGGACAGGGGGCCACAGATACGCAGTATTTT.

The chain combines TRBV29-1 with TRBJ1-1; D is ambiguous. Trimming left V 5 bases short and J 0 bases short, with 4 bases between. This CDR3 region has 11 residues. The germline V gene encodes CDR1 SQVTM and CDR2 ANQGSEA. This chain's CDR3 is CSVFLNTEAFF. The CDR3 DNA reads as TGCAGCGTTTTTTTGAACACTGAAGCTTTCTTT.

The rearrangement joins TRBV30 to TRBJ1-1; D is unresolved. V gave up 0 bases and J gave up 1 base, with 12 bases separating them. CDR3 size: 15 residues. Germline loops: CDR1 GTSNPN, CDR2 SVGIG (reference sequence). CDR3 DNA: TGTGCCTGGAGTGTTAACGCGGGGTCGAACACTGAAGCTTTCTTT. Residues: CAWSVNAGSNTEAFF.

This clone appeared once. As the CDR3 is not closed by the conserved phenylalanine or tryptophan, this likely results from a read error. Because the CDR3's place on the DNA is in doubt, the DNA is left out and the CDR3 is given as listed by TCRdb. The rearrangement links TRBV28 to TRBJ2-3; TRBD2, the D gene given by the table, was not confirmed from the DNA. Germline V CDR1 and CDR2: MDHEN, SYDVKM. The CDR3 is 13 amino acids long, termini counted. CDR3 sequence reads: CASSTLLAGSPHV.